This entry concerns a single T cell receptor (beta chain). What it recognizes is unknown. This sample was included in a study of CD8 T cells in ankylosing spondylitis. The germline V and J ends were trimmed by 5 bases and 6 bases, with 17 bases remaining between them. The CDR3 contains 14 residues. CDR1 SEHNR and CDR2 FQNEAQ come from the germline V gene (reference sequence). Regarding the study as a whole: As reported, disease-linked clones showed significant enrichment in matched ankylosing spondylitis synovial fluid. A TCR beta motif made of fewer than ten highly homologous variants seemed typical of ankylosing spondylitis blood. Peripheral blood held disease-linked clones only at relatively low frequency, and these were CD8+.

The authors made TCR beta libraries by quantitative 5'-RACE with molecular barcodes. MiXCR, applied by TCRdb to the 5' RACE reads, yields one record per CDR3 protein. The repertoire holds about 540,000 distinct CDR3 sequences, with about an eighth as singletons. The receptor was derived from a male donor with ankylosing spondylitis. Sequencing was performed on blood, either unsorted or a sorted T cell fraction (not recorded which). V and J are TRBV7-9 and TRBJ2-7; D ambiguous. The CDR3 region has the DNA TGTGCCAGCAGCGGCCAACACCAACCAGGCGAGCAGTACGTC. Protein sequence: CASSGQHQPGEQYV.